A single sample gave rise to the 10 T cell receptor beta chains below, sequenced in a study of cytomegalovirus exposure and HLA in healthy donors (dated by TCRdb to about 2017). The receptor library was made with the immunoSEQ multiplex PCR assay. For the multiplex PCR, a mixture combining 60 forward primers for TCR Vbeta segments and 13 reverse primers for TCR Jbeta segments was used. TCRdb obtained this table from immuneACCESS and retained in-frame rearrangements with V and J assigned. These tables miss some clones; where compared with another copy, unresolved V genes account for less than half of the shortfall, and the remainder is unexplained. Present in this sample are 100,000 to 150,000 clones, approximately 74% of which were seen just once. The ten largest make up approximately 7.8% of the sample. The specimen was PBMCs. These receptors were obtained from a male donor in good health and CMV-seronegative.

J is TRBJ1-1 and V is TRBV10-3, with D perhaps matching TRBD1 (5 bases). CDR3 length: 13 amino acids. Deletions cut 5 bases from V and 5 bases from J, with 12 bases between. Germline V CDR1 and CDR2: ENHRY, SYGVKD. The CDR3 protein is CAISPRGLTEAFF. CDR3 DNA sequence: TGTGCCATCAGTCCCCGGGGACTAACTGAAGCTTTCTTT.

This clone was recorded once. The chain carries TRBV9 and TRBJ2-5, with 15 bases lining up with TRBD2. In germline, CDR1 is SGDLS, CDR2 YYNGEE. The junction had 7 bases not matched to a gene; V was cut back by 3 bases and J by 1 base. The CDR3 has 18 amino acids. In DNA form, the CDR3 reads TGTGCCAGCAGCGCTGGGACTAGCGGGGGGTCGGTCCAAGAGACCCAGTACTTC. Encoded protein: CASSAGTSGGSVQETQYF. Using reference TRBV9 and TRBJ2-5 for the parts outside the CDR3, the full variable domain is DSGVTQTPKHLITATGQRVTLRCSPRSGDLSVYWYQQSLDQGLQFLIQYYNGEERAKGNILERFSAQQFPDLHSELNLSSLELGDSALYFCASSAGTSGGSVQETQYFGPGTRLLVL.

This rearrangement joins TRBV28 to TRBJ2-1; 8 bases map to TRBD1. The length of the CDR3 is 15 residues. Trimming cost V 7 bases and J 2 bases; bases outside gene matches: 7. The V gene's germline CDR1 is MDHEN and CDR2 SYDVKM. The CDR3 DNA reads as TGTGCCAGCACCCCAGACAGGGGCACCTACAATGAGCAGTTCTTC. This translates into CASTPDRGTYNEQFF. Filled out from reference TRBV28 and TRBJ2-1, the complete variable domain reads DVKVTQSSRYLVKRTGEKVFLECVQDMDHENMFWYRQDPGLGLRLIYFSYDVKMKEKGDIPEGYSVSREKKERFSLILESASTNQTSMYLCASTPDRGTYNEQFFGPGTRLTVL.

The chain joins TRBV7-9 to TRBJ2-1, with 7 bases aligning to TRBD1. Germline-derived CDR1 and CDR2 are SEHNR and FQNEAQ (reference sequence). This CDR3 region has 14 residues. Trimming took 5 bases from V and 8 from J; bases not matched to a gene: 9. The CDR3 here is CASSHRQGPHEQFF. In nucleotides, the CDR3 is TGTGCCAGCAGCCACCGACAGGGTCCCCATGAGCAGTTCTTC.

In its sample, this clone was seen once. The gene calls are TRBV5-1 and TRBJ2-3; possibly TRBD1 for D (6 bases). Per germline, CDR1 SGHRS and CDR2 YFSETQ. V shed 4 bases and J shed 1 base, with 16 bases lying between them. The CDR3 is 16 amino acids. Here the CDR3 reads CASSPGRQGRTDTQYF. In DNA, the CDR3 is TGCGCCAGCAGCCCCGGGCGGCAGGGGCGCACAGATACGCAGTATTTT.

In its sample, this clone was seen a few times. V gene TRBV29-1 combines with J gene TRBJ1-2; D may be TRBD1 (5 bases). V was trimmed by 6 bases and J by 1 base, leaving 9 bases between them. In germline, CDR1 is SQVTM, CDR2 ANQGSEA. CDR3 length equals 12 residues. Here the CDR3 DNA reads TGCAGCGTCCAGACAGATAACTATGGCTACACCTTC. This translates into CSVQTDNYGYTF.

The CDR3 is CASSDGHRDRQPQHF. CDR3 coding DNA: TGTGCCAGCAGCGATGGACACCGTGATAGACAGCCCCAGCATTTT. The genes are TRBV5-8 and TRBJ1-5; TRBD1 might be the D (5 bases). CDR1 and CDR2 from the germline V gene are SGHTS and YDEGEE. Trimming removed 4 bases at V and 7 bases at J, with 18 bases between. This CDR3 is built from 15 residues.

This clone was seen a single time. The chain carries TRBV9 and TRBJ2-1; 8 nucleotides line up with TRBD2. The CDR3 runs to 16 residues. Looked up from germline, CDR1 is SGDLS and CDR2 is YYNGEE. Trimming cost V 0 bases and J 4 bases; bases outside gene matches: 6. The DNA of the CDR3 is TGTGCCAGCAGCGTAGGAGGAGCGGGGGCGTACAATGAGCAGTTCTTC. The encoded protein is CASSVGGAGAYNEQFF.

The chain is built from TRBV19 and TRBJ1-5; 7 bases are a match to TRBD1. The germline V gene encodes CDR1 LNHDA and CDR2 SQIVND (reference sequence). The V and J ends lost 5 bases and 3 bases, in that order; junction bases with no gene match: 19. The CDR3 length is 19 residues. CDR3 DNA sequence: TGTGCCAGTAGTCCCACACCCCTCAGCCGGGACAGAATCAATCAGCCCCAGCATTTT. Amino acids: CASSPTPLSRDRINQPQHF.

CDR3 in amino acids: CASSPTGDHSPQHF. DNA for the CDR3: TGTGCCAGCAGCCCGACAGGGGATCATTCGCCCCAGCATTTT. The rearrangement joins TRBV6-1 to TRBJ1-5, with 8 bases fitting TRBD1. The length of the CDR3 is 14 residues. Germline V gene sequence: CDR1 MNHNS, CDR2 SASEGT. V gave up 6 bases and J gave up 9 bases; unmatched junction bases: 10.